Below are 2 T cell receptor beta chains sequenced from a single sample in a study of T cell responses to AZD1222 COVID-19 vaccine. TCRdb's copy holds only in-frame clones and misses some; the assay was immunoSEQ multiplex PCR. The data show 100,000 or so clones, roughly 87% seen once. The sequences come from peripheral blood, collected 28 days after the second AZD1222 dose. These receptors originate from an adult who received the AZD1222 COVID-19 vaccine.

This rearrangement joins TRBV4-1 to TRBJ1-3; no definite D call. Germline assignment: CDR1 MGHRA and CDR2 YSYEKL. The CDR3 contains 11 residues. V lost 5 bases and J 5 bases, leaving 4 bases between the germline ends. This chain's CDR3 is CASSERNTIYF. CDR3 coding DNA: TGCGCCAGCAGCGAACGAAACACCATATATTTT.

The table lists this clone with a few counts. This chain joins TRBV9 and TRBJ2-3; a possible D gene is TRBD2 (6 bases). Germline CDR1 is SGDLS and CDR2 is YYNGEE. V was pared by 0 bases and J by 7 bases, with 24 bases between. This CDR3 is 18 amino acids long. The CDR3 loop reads CASSVAPPTSSNPYTQYF. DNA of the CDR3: TGTGCCAGCAGCGTAGCTCCTCCTACTAGCTCGAACCCCTATACGCAGTATTTT.